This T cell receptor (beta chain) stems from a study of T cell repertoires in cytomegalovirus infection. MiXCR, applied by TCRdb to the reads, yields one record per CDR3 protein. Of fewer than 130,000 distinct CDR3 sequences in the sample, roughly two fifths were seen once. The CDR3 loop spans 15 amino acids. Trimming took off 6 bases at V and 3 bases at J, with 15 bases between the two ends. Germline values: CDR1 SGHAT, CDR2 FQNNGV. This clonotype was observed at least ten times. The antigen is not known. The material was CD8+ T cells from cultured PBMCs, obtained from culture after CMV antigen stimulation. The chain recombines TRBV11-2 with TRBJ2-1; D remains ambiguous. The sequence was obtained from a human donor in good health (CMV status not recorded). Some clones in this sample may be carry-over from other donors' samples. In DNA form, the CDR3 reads TGTGCCAGCAGTGGGATTCTAGGTATCTACAATGAGCAGTTCTTC. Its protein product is CASSGILGIYNEQFF.